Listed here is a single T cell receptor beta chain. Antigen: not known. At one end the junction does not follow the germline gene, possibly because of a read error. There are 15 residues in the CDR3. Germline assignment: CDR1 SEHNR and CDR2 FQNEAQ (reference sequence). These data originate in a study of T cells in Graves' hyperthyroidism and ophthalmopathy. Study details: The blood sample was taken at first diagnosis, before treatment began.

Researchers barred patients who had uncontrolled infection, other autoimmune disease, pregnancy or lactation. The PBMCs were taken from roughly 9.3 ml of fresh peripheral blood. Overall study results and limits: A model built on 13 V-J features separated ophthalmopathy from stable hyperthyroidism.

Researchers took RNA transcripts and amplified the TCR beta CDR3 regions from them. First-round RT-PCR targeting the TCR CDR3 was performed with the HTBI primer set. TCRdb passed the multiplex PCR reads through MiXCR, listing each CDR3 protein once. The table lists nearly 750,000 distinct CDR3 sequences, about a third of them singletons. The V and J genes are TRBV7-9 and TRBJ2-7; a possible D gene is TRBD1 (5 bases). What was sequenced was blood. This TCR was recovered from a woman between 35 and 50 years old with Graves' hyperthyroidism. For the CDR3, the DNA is TGTGCCAGCAGCACAGGAAGCCCACAGATCTACGAGCGGTACTTC. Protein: CASSTGSPQIYERYF.